This TCR beta chain derives from a study of OX40 agonist ivuxolimab in advanced cancers. Context from the whole study: The costimulatory receptor OX40 (CD134) was targeted by ivuxolimab, a fully human IgG2 agonistic monoclonal antibody. Of the approximately 50 dose-escalation patients, hepatocellular carcinoma was present in about 19, melanoma in around 15, renal cell carcinoma in 9 and head and neck cancer in 9. In the dose-escalation cohort, roughly 80% of patients were male, and the mean age was approximately 60 years, with a range of roughly 23 to 85. Prior anti-PD-1, anti-PD-L1 or anti-CTLA-4 therapy was permitted, and checkpoint inhibitors had been received by less than 45% of dose-escalation patients. The purpose of peripheral TCRbeta sequencing was to test whether ivuxolimab changed TCR sequence diversity and led to clonal T-cell expansion. The paper describes the monotherapy dose-escalation part (N of about 47 patients) of the phase I trial of ivuxolimab. Intravenous ivuxolimab was administered to patients every 2 weeks at six dose levels: 0.01, 0.1, 0.3, 1.5, 3 and 10 mg/kg. Three dose-escalation patients achieved partial responses, one with hepatocellular carcinoma and two with cutaneous melanoma.

Genomic DNA was extracted from sorted cells for sequencing of the TCRbeta CDR3 region. The immunoSEQ Assay was used for sequencing of TCRbeta CDR3 regions. TCRdb mirrors the immuneACCESS table, restricted to in-frame sequences. Some clones are absent from its copies; in checked studies, under half trace to an unresolved V gene, and the reason for the others is unknown. Counted in this sample were just under 85,000 clones; roughly 84% of them appeared once. Jointly, the top ten make up approximately 2.6% of the sample. Patients with a history of autoimmune disease or receiving systemic immunosuppression were excluded from the trial. Peripheral blood for TCR sequencing was collected from all dose cohorts at baseline, on cycle 4 day 1, and on cycle 7 day 1. The samples were taken from a phase I, first-in-human, multicenter, open-label dose-escalation trial of ivuxolimab. Adults with locally advanced or metastatic head and neck squamous cell, hepatocellular, melanoma or renal cell carcinoma were enrolled in the trial. Before TCR sequencing, CD4+ T cells and CD8+ T cells from peripheral blood were sorted into separate populations.

Turning to this clone: Its antigen is still unknown. No base qualities exist here, and no much larger clone lies one base off it.

Study-wide conclusions, independent of this receptor: After ivuxolimab, CD8+ T cells had more expanded clones than CD4+ T cells on average. The antigen specificity of the clonally expanded peripheral T cells was not determined. In the 0.1-3.0 mg/kg groups, partial responders were among the patients with the lowest normalized peripheral clonal expansion, particularly in CD8+ T cells. At doses of 0.1 to 3.0 mg/kg, clonal expansion of both CD4+ and CD8+ T cells in blood was seen between baseline and week 6. Low levels of normalized T-cell clonal expansion were also seen in some nonresponding patients.

The CDR3 holds 17 amino acids from the cysteine to the valine. Kept here is only the CDR3 DNA, which spans 51 bases and is read in frame from base 1. CDR1 and CDR2 are read off the germline V gene as SGHTA and FQGNSA. V is clipped by 1 base and J by 2 bases, and the sequence between their germline boundaries is 18 bases long. The material was CD4+ or CD8+ T cells sorted from blood, obtained in a trial of the OX40 agonist ivuxolimab. The sequence is built from TRBV7-2 and TRBJ2-7; the D gene is perhaps TRBD2, from 5 matching bases. The TCR was taken from an adult with an advanced solid tumor such as melanoma, head and neck, liver or kidney cancer. CDR3 reads: CASSLGSGGLRTYEQYV. The nucleotide sequence is given as TGTGCCAGCAGCTTAGGGAGCGGCGGGCTGCGAACCTACGAGCAGTACGTC.